This is a list of T cell receptor beta chains from one sample in a study of vaccination and CD4 T cells after COVID-19. These receptors lack a known antigen. TCRdb recomputed calls from the PCR reads with MiXCR, one row per CDR3 protein. The sample comprises around 25,000 distinct CDR3 sequences, approximately 39% of which are singletons, and around 6.9% rests with the top ten. Sequencing input: CD4+ T cells from blood, cultured in vitro. Receptor source: a human donor who had recovered from COVID-19. Both conserved end residues are part of each CDR3. The D gene is left open where the match is weak. Only part of the rows carry a size: once, few, many, or a class if the clone is expanded.

J	V	D	size	CDR3	DNA
TRBJ1-5	TRBV20-1	-	few	CSASPRNQPQHF	TGCAGTGCTAGTCCCCGCAATCAGCCCCAGCATTTT
TRBJ2-7	TRBV6-1	TRBD1	few	CASSPRDRGSHEQYF	TGTGCCAGCAGCCCCCGGGACAGGGGATCCCACGAGCAGTACTTC
TRBJ2-3	TRBV24-1	TRBD2	-	CATSRTPSTSGTDTQYF	TGTGCCACCAGTCGGACACCTTCGACTAGCGGGACCGATACGCAGTATTTT
TRBJ2-3	TRBV20-1	TRBD2	-	CSAIPGLAASTDTQYF	TGCAGTGCTATACCGGGACTAGCGGCAAGCACAGATACGCAGTATTTT
TRBJ2-3	TRBV20-1	TRBD2	-	CSARSGSSADTQYF	TGCAGTGCCAGAAGCGGGAGCTCGGCAGATACGCAGTATTTT
TRBJ2-7	TRBV6-2/TRBV6-3	-	-	CASSQAAGKQYF	TGTGCCAGCAGCCAAGCGGCTGGGAAGCAGTACTTC
TRBJ1-1	TRBV20-1	-	-	CSARDRGYQANTEAFF	TGCAGTGCTAGAGATCGGGGGTACCAGGCGAACACTGAAGCTTTCTTT
TRBJ2-1	TRBV20-1	TRBD2	-	CSASLTSGYNEQFF	TGCAGTGCTAGTCTGACTAGCGGCTACAATGAGCAGTTCTTC
TRBJ2-5	TRBV6-2/TRBV6-3	TRBD2	few	CASSTSSGAPPYF	TGTGCCAGCAGTACCTCTAGCGGGGCCCCCCCGTACTTC
TRBJ2-7	TRBV6-2/TRBV6-3	TRBD1	-	CASTRDRNYEQYF	TGTGCCAGCACCCGGGACAGGAACTACGAGCAGTACTTC
TRBJ1-2	TRBV5-5	-	-	CASSLRSAVSATNYGYTF	TGTGCCAGCAGCTTGAGGAGCGCGGTTTCGGCTACTAACTATGGCTACACCTTC
TRBJ1-5	TRBV15	TRBD1	few	CATSTSGQGRNQPQHF	TGTGCCACCAGCACAAGCGGACAGGGACGCAATCAGCCCCAGCATTTT
TRBJ2-7	TRBV25-1	TRBD1	few	CASSDSGQGPSHEQYF	TGTGCCAGCAGTGACTCCGGACAGGGCCCTTCCCACGAGCAGTACTTC
TRBJ2-2	TRBV6-1	-	-	CASSKGPTPGELFF	TGTGCCAGCAGTAAGGGCCCGACACCCGGGGAGCTGTTTTTT
TRBJ2-3	TRBV6-5	TRBD2	-	CASSYGLAGGLNTQYF	TGTGCCAGCAGTTACGGACTAGCGGGAGGGCTAAATACGCAGTATTTT
TRBJ1-2	TRBV6-1	TRBD1	-	CASQWTGGGDYGYTF	TGTGCCAGCCAATGGACAGGCGGGGGCGACTATGGCTACACCTTC
TRBJ2-1	TRBV27	-	-	CASSLMAGRGVNEQFF	TGTGCCAGCAGTTTAATGGCAGGGAGAGGTGTAAATGAGCAGTTCTTC
TRBJ2-1	TRBV5-4	-	-	CASSLRGNVRNEQFF	TGTGCCAGCAGCTTGCGGGGGAATGTGCGCAATGAGCAGTTCTTC
TRBJ2-7	TRBV4-1	TRBD1	-	CASSISPDRGYEQYF	TGCGCCAGCAGCATCTCCCCCGACAGGGGCTACGAGCAGTACTTC
TRBJ2-1	TRBV5-1	-	-	CASSLDIRVGTSYNEQFF	TGCGCCAGCAGCTTGGACATCCGCGTGGGGACGAGCTACAATGAGCAGTTCTTC
TRBJ1-2	TRBV12-3/TRBV12-4	-	-	CASRNNYGYTF	TGTGCCAGCAGGAATAACTATGGCTACACCTTC
TRBJ2-3	TRBV24-1	TRBD1	few	CATRRQGATDTQYF	TGTGCCACCAGGAGACAGGGGGCCACAGATACGCAGTATTTT
TRBJ1-1	TRBV7-9	-	few	CASSSTGTETAEAFF	TGTGCCAGCAGCTCCACCGGGACTGAGACAGCTGAAGCTTTCTTT
TRBJ2-7	TRBV7-9	-	-	CASSLEGNSYEQYF	TGTGCCAGCAGCTTAGAGGGTAACTCCTACGAGCAGTACTTC
TRBJ2-1	TRBV18	-	-	CASSPRPNNEQFF	TGTGCCAGCTCACCACGACCGAACAATGAGCAGTTCTTC
TRBJ2-1	TRBV5-1	TRBD1	-	CASSLALGTGGGEQFF	TGCGCCAGCAGCTTGGCTCTCGGGACAGGGGGCGGTGAGCAGTTCTTC
TRBJ1-5	TRBV10-3	TRBD1	few	CAISEGQGAQPQHF	TGTGCCATCAGTGAGGGACAGGGGGCCCAGCCCCAGCATTTT
TRBJ1-2	TRBV12-3/TRBV12-4	-	once	CASSLRQSNYGYTF	TGTGCCAGCAGTTTACGGCAGAGTAACTATGGCTACACCTTC
TRBJ2-7	TRBV20-1	TRBD2	-	CSARDEGLAATEQYF	TGCAGTGCTAGAGATGAAGGACTAGCGGCGACCGAGCAGTACTTC